One and the same sample provided the 23 T cell receptor beta chains below, sequenced in a study of PD-L1 blockade in urothelial cancer. Profiling relied on immunoSEQ multiplex PCR, and the TCRdb table lists in-frame clones only, not all of them. The sample has tens of thousands of clones; 90% are singletons. Time point given: pretreatment peripheral blood. Source: PBMCs, taken around atezolizumab (anti-PD-L1) treatment. The receptor source for this set is a man in his 60s with urothelial cancer.

V is TRBV7-3 and J is TRBJ2-1, with a possible D match to TRBD2 (7 bases). From germline, CDR1 is SGHTA and CDR2 FQGTGA. There are 16 residues in the CDR3. Trimming took off 5 bases at V and 11 bases at J, with 25 bases between the two ends. CDR3 bases: TGTGCCAGCAGCGAAGGGGGGGCGTCGGAAACAATCAAGCAGTTCTTC. Residues: CASSEGGASETIKQFF.

V usage is TRBV7-9 and J usage is TRBJ1-2; 9 bases agree with TRBD1. This CDR3 has 15 amino acids. Germline CDR1 is SEHNR and CDR2 is FQNEAQ (reference sequence). V dropped 5 bases and J dropped 3; count of bases not matched to a gene: 7. CDR3 sequence reads: CASSLTTGGYYGYTF. As DNA, the CDR3 is TGTGCCAGCAGCCTAACCACAGGGGGCTACTATGGCTACACCTTC.

This clone came up once. The V and J genes are TRBV6-4 and TRBJ1-4; 8 bases agree with TRBD1. Germline V gives CDR1 MRHNA, CDR2 SNTAGT. J lost 5 bases, V lost 0 bases, and 8 bases had no gene match. This CDR3 region has 17 residues. In DNA, the CDR3 is TGTGCCAGCAGTGACTCGAGTCGAACAGGGGGGAATGAAAAACTGTTTTTT. It encodes CASSDSSRTGGNEKLFF.

The chain is built from TRBV9 and TRBJ2-3, with 7 bases that match TRBD1. The trim removed 4 bases at V and 6 bases at J, leaving 11 bases unmatched. The CDR3 totals 15 residues. Germline values: CDR1 SGDLS, CDR2 YYNGEE. CDR3 nucleotides: TGTGCCAGCAGCCCGCTGGGACAGAAAGCCGATACGCAGTATTTT. Encoded protein: CASSPLGQKADTQYF.

On this clone: Other DNA sequences within the sample encode an identical CDR3. The CDR3 bases are TGCGCCAGCAGCCTGGAGGACAGGGCCACAGATACGCAGTATTTT. Protein sequence: CASSLEDRATDTQYF. This chain connects TRBV5-1 to TRBJ2-3; 8 bases fit TRBD1. The length of the CDR3 is 15 residues. V dropped 4 bases and J dropped 2; count of bases not matched to a gene: 6. CDR1 SGHRS and CDR2 YFSETQ come from the germline V gene.

This clone is a singleton in its sample. The chain is built from TRBV6-5 and TRBJ2-5, with 14 bases aligning to TRBD2. The CDR3 consists of 16 residues. V dropped 4 bases and J dropped 9; count of bases not matched to a gene: 10. In germline, CDR1 is MNHEY, CDR2 SVGAGI. In DNA, the CDR3 is TGTGCCAGCAGTTTTGGACTAGCGGGAGGCTCCGGTCCCCAGTACTTC. This codes for CASSFGLAGGSGPQYF.

The gene calls are TRBV7-8 and TRBJ1-1, with D possibly TRBD1 on 6 matching bases. This CDR3 has 16 residues. With 0 bases removed from V and 5 bases from J, the gap between germline ends came to 16 bases. Germline values: CDR1 SGHVS, CDR2 FQNEAQ. The CDR3 coding sequence is TGTGCCAGCAGCTTAGCGGGGGGGGGCGTGGGTACTGAAGCTTTCTTT. Translated: CASSLAGGGVGTEAFF.

The rearrangement uses TRBV6-6 and TRBJ2-1, with TRBD2 matching 12 bases. V trimming: 5 bases; J trimming: 5 bases; junction bases outside the gene matches: 4. Germline loops: CDR1 MNHNY, CDR2 SVGAGI (reference sequence). The CDR3 contains 15 residues. CDR3 loop: CASSALAGGHNEQFF. CDR3 in DNA: TGTGCCAGCAGTGCCCTAGCGGGAGGGCACAATGAGCAGTTCTTC.

The V call is TRBV6-1, the J call TRBJ2-7, with a tentative D call TRBD1 (6 bases). Trimming shortened V by 4 bases and J by 3 bases, and 13 bases separated the two germline ends. CDR3 length equals 14 residues. The germline gives CDR1 MNHNS, CDR2 SASEGT. The CDR3 nucleotides are TGTGCCAGCAGTGGACCAGTACAGGGCTACGAGCAGTACTTC. This encodes CASSGPVQGYEQYF.

This clone has just a few counts. CDR3 bases: TGTGCCAGCAGCTCCGGGACAGATACGCAGTATTTT. This translates into CASSSGTDTQYF. J is TRBJ2-3 and V is TRBV7-9, with unresolved D. The CDR3 extends over 12 amino acids. V was clipped by 4 bases and J by 3 bases, with 5 bases between them. Germline V gene sequence: CDR1 SEHNR, CDR2 FQNEAQ (reference sequence).

In its sample, this clone was seen once. The chain has TRBV7-2 and TRBJ2-6; D not certain. The V and J ends lost 11 bases and 0 bases respectively, with 17 bases between them. The germline gives CDR1 SGHTA, CDR2 FQGNSA. The CDR3 runs 16 residues. The CDR3 nucleotides are TGTGCCGGTTCAGCTTCCCGGGTCTCTGGGGCCAACGTCCTGACTTTC. The encoded protein is CAGSASRVSGANVLTF. Filled out from reference TRBV7-2 and TRBJ2-6, the complete variable domain reads GAGVSQSPSNKVTEKGKDVELRCDPISGHTALYWYRQSLGQGLEFLIYFQGNSAPDKSGLPSDRFSAERTGGSVSTLTIQRTQQEDSAVYLCAGSASRVSGANVLTFGAGSRLTVL.

This chain joins TRBV5-6 and TRBJ2-3; D perhaps matches TRBD2 (5 bases). The germline V gene encodes CDR1 SGHDT and CDR2 YYEEEE. The germline V and J ends were trimmed by 0 bases and 3 bases, with 11 bases remaining between them. The CDR3 is 15 residues long. Here the CDR3 reads CASSLAGDWTDTQYF. The CDR3 nucleotides read TGTGCCAGCAGCTTGGCCGGGGATTGGACAGATACGCAGTATTTT.

The gene calls are TRBV9 and TRBJ1-1; D may be TRBD1 (6 bases). Germline V lookup: CDR1 SGDLS, CDR2 YYNGEE. This CDR3 contains 14 residues. V was trimmed by 3 bases and J by 0 bases, leaving 9 bases between them. The DNA for the CDR3 is TGTGCCAGCAGCGCAGGGGTCATGAACACTGAAGCTTTCTTT. Translation: CASSAGVMNTEAFF.

V usage is TRBV13 and J usage is TRBJ1-5, with TRBD1 matching 7 bases. The CDR3 has 16 amino acids. Germline CDR1 PRHDT, CDR2 FYEKMQ (reference sequence). V trimming: 0 bases; J trimming: 2 bases; junction bases outside the gene matches: 4. CDR3 coding DNA: TGTGCCAGCAGCTTAGGCCTTGACAGGGGCAATCAGCCCCAGCATTTT. Translated, it gives CASSLGLDRGNQPQHF.

The rearrangement links TRBV11-2 to TRBJ2-7; 8 bases line up with TRBD2. Germline CDR1 and CDR2: SGHAT and FQNNGV. Trimming removed 2 bases from V and 0 bases from J; junction bases left unmatched: 6. The CDR3 has 16 residues. CDR3 region: CASSLSAGAVSYEQYF. The DNA of the CDR3 is TGTGCCAGCAGCTTATCAGCGGGAGCAGTCTCCTACGAGCAGTACTTC.

For the CDR3, the DNA is TGTGCCTGGAGTGACGGGGGGGCCCGAGAGACCCAGTACTTC. This translates into CAWSDGGARETQYF. The rearrangement joins TRBV30 to TRBJ2-5; TRBD2 agrees at 8 bases. CDR1 GTSNPN and CDR2 SVGIG come from the germline V gene (reference sequence). V gave up 1 base and J gave up 4 bases; unmatched junction bases: 5. The CDR3 loop spans 14 amino acids.

The chain has TRBV7-2 and TRBJ2-5; 10 bases match TRBD2. V dropped 2 bases and J dropped 5; count of bases not matched to a gene: 8. Germline lookup yields CDR1 SGHTA and CDR2 FQGNSA. There are 16 residues in the CDR3. DNA of the CDR3: TGTGCCAGCAGCTTAAACCAGCGGGGGGGCCGGGAGACCCAGTACTTC. Translation gives CASSLNQRGGRETQYF.

The CDR3: CAISEPSGETQYF. Here the CDR3 DNA reads TGTGCCATCAGTGAGCCTAGCGGAGAGACCCAGTACTTC. The V call is TRBV10-3, the J call TRBJ2-5; 7 bases are a match to TRBD2. The germline gives CDR1 ENHRY, CDR2 SYGVKD. After removal of 2 bases from V and 4 bases from J, the junction contained 1 base not matched to a gene. CDR3 size: 13 residues.

The rearrangement uses TRBV7-9 and TRBJ2-3, with 7 bases fitting TRBD1. CDR3 length: 14 amino acids. CDR1 is SEHNR, CDR2 FQNEAQ, per germline (reference sequence). With 5 bases clipped from V and 6 bases from J, the junction kept 8 bases outside the gene matches. The CDR3 loop reads CASSPMTGSDTQYF. The CDR3 DNA reads TGTGCCAGCAGCCCCATGACAGGGTCGGATACGCAGTATTTT.

The chain recombines TRBV30 with TRBJ2-3, with 11 bases that match TRBD2. Germline CDR1 GTSNPN, CDR2 SVGIG (reference sequence). The V segment lost 5 bases and the J segment 6 bases; nucleotides outside the gene matches: 10. The CDR3 totals 15 residues. The CDR3 here is CAWAQLAGGGDTQYF. DNA of the CDR3: TGTGCCTGGGCCCAGCTAGCGGGAGGAGGCGATACGCAGTATTTT.

The rearrangement uses TRBV2 and TRBJ1-4; D not certain. The V and J ends lost 2 bases and 8 bases respectively, with 15 bases between them. CDR1 is SNHLY and CDR2 is FYNNEI in the germline V gene. The CDR3 contains 15 residues. For the CDR3, the DNA is TGTGCCAGCAGTGAATTTGTGGGAGGTGGAGAAAAACTGTTTTTT. This codes for CASSEFVGGGEKLFF.

The chain couples TRBV6-5 to TRBJ1-5, with D possibly being TRBD1 (6 bases). This CDR3 comprises 14 residues. Trimming left V 2 bases short and J 6 bases short, with 11 bases between. Germline assignment: CDR1 MNHEY and CDR2 SVGAGI. CDR3 DNA: TGTGCCAGCAGTTACCAGGGGTCGAGTCAGCCCCAGCATTTT. This codes for CASSYQGSSQPQHF.

This chain joins TRBV6-1 and TRBJ1-1; TRBD1 aligns across 8 bases. The V gene's germline CDR1 is MNHNS and CDR2 SASEGT. This CDR3 region has 13 residues. V lost 4 bases, J lost 8 bases, and 6 bases stayed unmatched. The CDR3 DNA sequence: TGTGCCAGCAGTGTGTCAGGGGGCAGGGAAGCTTTCTTT. Translating it yields CASSVSGGREAFF.